What follows is one T cell receptor beta chain and its context. The V end was cut by 0 bases, the J end by 2 bases, with 7 bases between. The CDR3 spans 14 residues. Looked up from germline, CDR1 is SGHRS and CDR2 is YFSETQ. Each CDR3 protein is one row after TCRdb ran MiXCR on the 5' RACE reads. The data contain 650,000 to 750,000 distinct CDR3 sequences, about 20% of them singletons. This sample stems from a study of identical twins. The data also belong to a second study, concerning T cells expressing NK-cell markers.

What was sequenced was PBMCs. The chain has TRBV5-1 and TRBJ2-3, with D possibly matching TRBD2 (5 bases). This TCR was recovered from a woman aged 18-29 years in good health. CDR3 protein: CASSLEADTDTQYF. The CDR3 bases are TGCGCCAGCAGCTTGGAAGCGGACACAGATACGCAGTATTTT. The entire variable domain, with the rest obtained from reference TRBV5-1 and TRBJ2-3, is as follows: KAGVTQTPRYLIKTRGQQVTLSCSPISGHRSVSWYQQTPGQGLQFLFEYFSETQRNKGNFPGRFSGRQFSNSRSEMNVSTLELGDSALYLCASSLEADTDTQYFGPGTRLTVL.